These 32 T cell receptor beta chains were all obtained from the same sample, sequenced in a study of shared clonotypes between healthy human individuals. As defined, naive CD8 cells were CD45RO-negative and positively selected for CCR7, with terminally differentiated effector memory CD45RA+ cells excluded. Profiling relied on immunoSEQ multiplex PCR, and the TCRdb table lists in-frame clones only, not all of them. The sample includes 560,000 or so clones, approximately 96% of them seen just once. The specimen sequenced was naive CD8+ T cells sorted from blood. The receptors originated from a woman aged 25 to 45 in good health.

CDR3 DNA: TGTGCCAGCAGCCCCGACGGATCCTACGAGCAGTACTTC. Its protein product is CASSPDGSYEQYF. The chain links TRBV11-2 to TRBJ2-7; D uncertain. Germline values: CDR1 SGHAT, CDR2 FQNNGV. V was trimmed by 5 bases and J by 1 base, leaving 9 bases between them. The CDR3 is 13 amino acids.

The CDR3 DNA reads as TGTGCCAGCAGTTCCCCAGACAGGGGGCGTACCGAGCAGTACTTC. It is translated as CASSSPDRGRTEQYF. The V call is TRBV27, the J call TRBJ2-7, with 10 bases lining up with TRBD1. The CDR3 is 15 amino acids. The J segment lost 6 bases and the V segment lost 4 bases, leaving 9 bases of the junction unmatched. Germline CDR1 is MNHEY and CDR2 is SMNVEV (reference sequence).

The chain has TRBV4-1 and TRBJ2-1; D not certain. Germline V lookup: CDR1 MGHRA, CDR2 YSYEKL. V lost 4 bases and J 8 bases, leaving 15 bases between the germline ends. This CDR3 is 14 amino acids long. The CDR3 region is CASSPWTTDDEQFF. In DNA form, the CDR3 reads TGCGCCAGCAGCCCCTGGACCACCGACGATGAGCAGTTCTTC.

The V gene is TRBV28, the J gene TRBJ2-7; D call uncertain. The CDR3 is 12 amino acids. Trimming cost V 5 bases and J 3 bases, with 8 bases left between them. CDR1 is MDHEN, CDR2 SYDVKM, per germline. CDR3 amino acids: CASSPSDYEQYF. CDR3 DNA: TGTGCCAGCAGTCCAAGCGACTACGAGCAGTACTTC.

The chain couples TRBV7-8 to TRBJ1-1, with D unclear. The CDR3 is 15 amino acids. Trimming left V 0 bases short and J 2 bases short, with 10 bases between. Germline loops: CDR1 SGHVS, CDR2 FQNEAQ. The CDR3 spells CASSLAAGPNTEAFF. The CDR3 DNA is TGTGCCAGCAGCTTAGCGGCAGGACCAAACACTGAAGCTTTCTTT. Full variable domain (remainder filled in from reference TRBV7-8 and TRBJ1-1): GAGVSQSPRYKVAKRGQDVALRCDPISGHVSLFWYQQALGQGPEFLTYFQNEAQLDKSGLPSDRFFAERPEGSVSTLKIQRTQQEDSAVYLCASSLAAGPNTEAFFGQGTRLTVV.

The rearrangement links TRBV28 to TRBJ2-3; tentatively, D is TRBD1 or TRBD2 (5 bases each). Per the germline V gene, CDR1 is MDHEN and CDR2 is SYDVKM. The CDR3 has 17 residues. Trimming shortened V by 2 bases and J by 2 bases, and 17 bases separated the two germline ends. The CDR3 protein is CASSLATEGRTTDTQYF. The CDR3 nucleotides read TGTGCCAGCAGTTTAGCCACCGAGGGGCGAACCACAGATACGCAGTATTTT.

This clone was counted once. V is TRBV7-8 and J is TRBJ1-1, with unresolved D. The ends were cut back, 4 bases at V and 11 bases at J, with 14 bases in the middle. In germline, CDR1 is SGHVS, CDR2 FQNEAQ. CDR3 length equals 12 residues. CDR3 in DNA: TGTGCCAGCAGCTCAGTGGCGGGAGAGGCTTTCTTT. Encoded protein: CASSSVAGEAFF.

This clone has only one observation. V is TRBV2 and J is TRBJ2-7; D unclear. Trimming cost V 8 bases and J 1 base, with 12 bases left between them. Looked up from germline, CDR1 is SNHLY and CDR2 is FYNNEI. This CDR3 has 13 amino acids. The CDR3 DNA is TGTGCCAGCGGAGTCAGTCGATCCTACGAGCAGTACTTC. Amino acids: CASGVSRSYEQYF.

A few counts support this clone. The chain employs TRBV6-6 and TRBJ1-2; TRBD1 aligns across 9 bases. The CDR3 runs 14 residues. With V trimmed by 4 bases and J by 6 bases, 6 bases remained unmatched. The germline V gene encodes CDR1 MNHNY and CDR2 SVGAGI (reference sequence). CDR3 in amino acids: CASSSGTGINGYTF. For the CDR3, the DNA is TGTGCCAGCAGTTCCGGGACAGGGATTAATGGCTACACCTTC.

This chain uses TRBV28 with TRBJ1-5; 7 nucleotides match TRBD1. With V trimmed by 5 bases and J by 8 bases, 9 bases remained unmatched. CDR3 length: 14 residues. CDR1 is MDHEN and CDR2 is SYDVKM in the germline V gene. CDR3 sequence: CASSLHRGMEPQHF. The CDR3 DNA reads as TGTGCCAGCAGTCTCCACAGGGGAATGGAGCCCCAGCATTTT.

This clone appeared a few times. Other DNA sequences of this sample code for an identical CDR3. The J gene is TRBJ2-7, the V gene TRBV11-2; D gene unclear. The CDR3 extends over 12 amino acids. The ends were cut back, 0 bases at V and 2 bases at J, with 2 bases in the middle. Germline V gene data show CDR1 as SGHAT and CDR2 as FQNNGV. The CDR3 coding sequence is TGTGCCAGCAGCTTAGATACCTACGAGCAGTACTTC. Residues: CASSLDTYEQYF.

The chain has TRBV28 and TRBJ1-4, with 11 bases that match TRBD1. The V gene's germline CDR1 is MDHEN and CDR2 SYDVKM. V lost 5 bases to trimming and J lost 1 base; unmatched junction nucleotides: 6. The CDR3 loop spans 17 amino acids. CDR3 region: CASSGLGQGETNEKLFF. The CDR3 DNA follows: TGTGCCAGCAGTGGACTGGGACAGGGGGAAACTAATGAAAAACTGTTTTTT.

V and J are TRBV19 and TRBJ2-7; possibly TRBD1 for D (6 bases). CDR1 is LNHDA, CDR2 SQIVND, per germline (reference sequence). V lost 5 bases to trimming and J lost 4 bases, with 18 bases between them. CDR3 length: 15 residues. The DNA of the CDR3 is TGTGCCAGTAGTCGCGTCGAGGGACAAGGGTACGAGCAGTACTTC. This encodes CASSRVEGQGYEQYF.

In the case of this clone: This same CDR3 is encoded by further DNA sequences in the sample. The J gene is TRBJ1-4, the V gene TRBV19, with D possibly TRBD1 on 5 matching bases. The V and J ends lost 1 base and 4 bases respectively, with 7 bases between them. This CDR3 region has 14 residues. The germline V gene encodes CDR1 LNHDA and CDR2 SQIVND (reference sequence). CDR3 region: CASSIGQLNEKLFF. The CDR3, as DNA: TGTGCCAGTAGTATAGGACAGCTTAATGAAAAACTGTTTTTT.

The chain carries TRBV28 and TRBJ2-5; 12 bases match TRBD2. CDR1 MDHEN and CDR2 SYDVKM come from the germline V gene. The CDR3 extends over 16 amino acids. V trimming: 3 bases; J trimming: 5 bases; junction bases outside the gene matches: 7. CDR3 loop: CASSFSSGRAGETQYF. The DNA for the CDR3 is TGTGCCAGCAGTTTTTCTAGCGGGAGGGCCGGGGAGACCCAGTACTTC.

The rearrangement links TRBV28 to TRBJ1-1, with D unresolved. CDR3 length: 15 amino acids. Germline V gene sequence: CDR1 MDHEN, CDR2 SYDVKM. The germline V and J ends were trimmed by 3 bases and 1 base, with 12 bases remaining between them. The CDR3 region is CASSFWTITNTEAFF. DNA of the CDR3: TGTGCCAGCAGTTTTTGGACTATCACGAACACTGAAGCTTTCTTT.

Regarding this clone: Other nucleotide sequences from this sample produce the same CDR3. The V gene is TRBV6-5, the J gene TRBJ1-5; 8 positions match TRBD1. The CDR3 has 14 residues. Germline values: CDR1 MNHEY, CDR2 SVGAGI. V lost 0 bases, J lost 7 bases, and 2 bases stayed unmatched. DNA for the CDR3: TGTGCCAGCAGTTACTCGGACAGGGACCAGCCCCAGCATTTT. It codes for CASSYSDRDQPQHF.

The chain joins TRBV7-2 to TRBJ2-7, with D uncertain. Trimming cost V 1 base and J 2 bases, with 12 bases left between them. The CDR3 sequence is 15 residues long. Per the germline V gene, CDR1 is SGHTA and CDR2 is FQGNSA. The CDR3: CASSLDKILAYEQYF. CDR3 DNA: TGTGCCAGCAGCTTAGATAAAATTTTGGCCTACGAGCAGTACTTC.

Worth noting for this clone: Distinct nucleotide sequences in the sample also encode this CDR3. The gene calls are TRBV10-1 and TRBJ2-7; D unresolved. The germline V and J ends were trimmed by 1 base and 5 bases, with 6 bases remaining between them. This CDR3 has 12 amino acids. Germline V lookup: CDR1 WNHNN, CDR2 SYGVQD (reference sequence). The chain's CDR3 is CASSEYRDEQYF. The CDR3 DNA reads as TGCGCCAGCAGTGAGTACCGGGACGAGCAGTACTTC.

This rearrangement joins TRBV29-1 to TRBJ2-7, with D possibly being TRBD2 (6 bases). CDR1 and CDR2 (germline): SQVTM, ANQGSEA. This CDR3 region has 15 residues. With 7 bases removed from V and 4 bases from J, the gap between germline ends came to 23 bases. CDR3 bases: TGCAGCGCTGGAGGAGGGAGTGGGGCCTTGTACGAGCAGTACTTC. It is translated as CSAGGGSGALYEQYF.

This chain uses TRBV5-5 with TRBJ1-5; D gene uncertain. Trimming cost V 0 bases and J 4 bases, with 14 bases left between them. Germline CDR1 reads SGHKS; CDR2 reads YYEKEE (reference sequence). The CDR3 extends over 16 amino acids. CDR3 amino acids: CASSLDAEAANQPQHF. CDR3 DNA sequence: TGTGCCAGCAGCTTGGATGCCGAGGCCGCGAATCAGCCCCAGCATTTT.

This rearrangement joins TRBV30 to TRBJ1-1; D unclear. V was shortened by 0 bases and J by 4 bases, with 6 bases between the two germline ends. Germline CDR1 GTSNPN, CDR2 SVGIG (reference sequence). The CDR3 runs to 12 residues. In DNA, the CDR3 is TGTGCCTGGAGTGTTGTCAGCACTGAAGCTTTCTTT. Its translation is CAWSVVSTEAFF.

J is TRBJ2-7 and V is TRBV4-1; D is undetermined. The CDR3 consists of 13 residues. V gave up 1 base and J gave up 3 bases, with 7 bases separating them. Germline-derived CDR1 and CDR2 are MGHRA and YSYEKL. Here the CDR3 DNA reads TGCGCCAGCAGCCAAGGACTGAACTACGAGCAGTACTTC. It encodes CASSQGLNYEQYF.

The gene calls are TRBV29-1 and TRBJ2-7, with 8 bases matching TRBD2. The CDR3 extends over 13 amino acids. The V segment lost 6 bases and the J segment 3 bases; nucleotides outside the gene matches: 7. Germline V gives CDR1 SQVTM, CDR2 ANQGSEA. Here the CDR3 reads CSVLAGSSYEQYF. The CDR3 DNA is TGCAGCGTGTTAGCGGGATCCAGCTACGAGCAGTACTTC.

This chain connects TRBV7-9 to TRBJ1-1; 7 bases align to TRBD1. This CDR3 comprises 15 residues. V dropped 5 bases and J dropped 0; count of bases not matched to a gene: 6. CDR1 and CDR2 (germline): SEHNR, FQNEAQ (reference sequence). CDR3 sequence reads: CASSTRTGMNTEAFF. The DNA of the CDR3 is TGTGCCAGCAGCACCCGGACAGGCATGAACACTGAAGCTTTCTTT.

The V call is TRBV11-2, the J call TRBJ2-1; D is undetermined. Germline lookup yields CDR1 SGHAT and CDR2 FQNNGV. V lost 4 bases, J lost 0 bases, and 13 bases lay in between. The CDR3 totals 16 residues. The CDR3 loop is CASSYRGTSSYNEQFF. CDR3 DNA sequence: TGTGCCAGCAGCTATCGTGGCACGAGCTCCTACAATGAGCAGTTCTTC.

As concerns this clone: The sample holds other DNA sequences that translate to the same CDR3. J is TRBJ2-1 and V is TRBV27, with D perhaps TRBD1 (6 bases). CDR3 length equals 15 residues. Per germline, CDR1 MNHEY and CDR2 SMNVEV (reference sequence). V shed 2 bases and J shed 3 bases, with 11 bases lying between them. CDR3 region: CASSLAGVSYNEQFF. The DNA for the CDR3 is TGTGCCAGCAGTTTAGCAGGGGTCAGCTACAATGAGCAGTTCTTC.

DNA of the CDR3: TGTGCCAGCAGCCAAGAACTCCACGCAGACTACGAGCAGTACTTC. This encodes CASSQELHADYEQYF. The J gene is TRBJ2-7, the V gene TRBV4-2; D gene uncertain. The CDR3 consists of 15 residues. The germline V and J ends were trimmed by 0 bases and 3 bases, with 12 bases remaining between them. Germline V lookup: CDR1 LGHNA, CDR2 YNFKEQ.

This clone was observed a single time. V and J are TRBV14 and TRBJ1-1; no reliable D call. Per the germline V gene, CDR1 is SGHDN and CDR2 is FVKESK. V shed 0 bases and J shed 4 bases, with 6 bases lying between them. The CDR3 length is 13 residues. Here the CDR3 reads CASSQEPGTEAFF. In DNA, the CDR3 is TGTGCCAGCAGCCAAGAACCGGGCACTGAAGCTTTCTTT. Full variable domain (missing parts from reference TRBV14 and TRBJ1-1): EAGVTQFPSHSVIEKGQTVTLRCDPISGHDNLYWYRRVMGKEIKFLLHFVKESKQDESGMPNNRFLAERTGGTYSTLKVQPAELEDSGVYFCASSQEPGTEAFFGQGTRLTVV.

This clone was found once. The rearrangement uses TRBV2 and TRBJ2-1; D may match TRBD1 or TRBD2 (6 bases each). This CDR3 comprises 15 residues. Germline V gives CDR1 SNHLY, CDR2 FYNNEI. V was pared by 8 bases and J by 3 bases, with 17 bases between. CDR3 coding DNA: TGTGCCAGCGGGGGGCACTACTCGGACTACAATGAGCAGTTCTTC. Its protein is CASGGHYSDYNEQFF.

The V and J genes are TRBV7-9 and TRBJ2-2; 7 nucleotides match TRBD1. CDR3 length: 17 residues. The V gene end was trimmed by 5 bases and the J gene end by 4 bases; junction bases not matched to a gene: 13. The germline CDR1 and CDR2 sequences are SEHNR and FQNEAQ (reference sequence). The DNA of the CDR3 is TGTGCCAGCAGCCTCTTTTCCGGGGACAGAGGCACCGGGGAGCTGTTTTTT. The encoded protein is CASSLFSGDRGTGELFF.

This clone was found once. V gene TRBV28 combines with J gene TRBJ2-6; 7 nucleotides line up with TRBD1. V lost 2 bases to trimming and J lost 0 bases; unmatched junction nucleotides: 16. The length of the CDR3 is 21 residues. CDR1 and CDR2 (germline): MDHEN, SYDVKM. The CDR3 nucleotides are TGTGCCAGCAGTTTACGTTCTGTACGGGACAGAAGCTCCTCTGGGGCCAACGTCCTGACTTTC. Translated, it gives CASSLRSVRDRSSSGANVLTF.